In this sample, the clone carrying this T cell receptor beta chain turned up once. Its antigen is unidentified. Only in-frame clones appear in the TCRdb table, and some are missing; sequencing was by immunoSEQ multiplex PCR. The table lists 760,000 or so clones, 90% to 98% of them singletons. The data were taken from a study of shared clonotypes between healthy human individuals. Study-wide findings and caveats: Naive subsets typically showed greater estimated richness than memory subsets.

The CDR3 has 16 residues. Trimming removed 5 bases from V and 0 bases from J; junction bases left unmatched: 7. Germline V gene lookup returns CDR1 WSHSY and CDR2 SAAADI. Cells designated naive CD8 were CD45RO-negative and were positively selected for CCR7, with terminally differentiated effector memory CD45RA+ cells excluded. Each sample came from a Caucasian adult donor living in Nashville, Tennessee. Sequencing was done on a sample of naive CD8+ T cells sorted from blood. The chain combines TRBV10-2 with TRBJ1-1; 9 bases fit TRBD1. The clonotype comes from a man aged 25-45 years in good health. CDR3 residues: CASSKGQGGVNTEAFF. Written as DNA, the CDR3 is TGCGCCAGCAGTAAGGGACAGGGCGGTGTGAACACTGAAGCTTTCTTT.